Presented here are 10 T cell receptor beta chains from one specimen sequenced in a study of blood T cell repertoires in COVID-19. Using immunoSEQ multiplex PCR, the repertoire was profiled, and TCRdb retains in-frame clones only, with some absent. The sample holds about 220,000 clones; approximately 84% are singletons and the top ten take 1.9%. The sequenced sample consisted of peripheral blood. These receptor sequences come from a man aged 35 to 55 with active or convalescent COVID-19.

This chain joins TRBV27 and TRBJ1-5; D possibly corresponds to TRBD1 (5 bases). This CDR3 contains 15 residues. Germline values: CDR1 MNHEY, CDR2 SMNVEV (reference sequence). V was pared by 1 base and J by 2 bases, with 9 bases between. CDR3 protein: CASSLWGVGNQPQHF. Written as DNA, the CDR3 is TGTGCCAGCAGTTTATGGGGGGTCGGCAATCAGCCCCAGCATTTT.

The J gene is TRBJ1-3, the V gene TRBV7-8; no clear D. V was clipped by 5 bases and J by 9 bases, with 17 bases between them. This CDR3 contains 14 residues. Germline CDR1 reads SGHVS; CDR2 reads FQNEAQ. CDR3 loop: CASSPGAVRGTIYF. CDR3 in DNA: TGTGCCAGCAGCCCCGGAGCGGTCAGAGGCACCATATATTTT.

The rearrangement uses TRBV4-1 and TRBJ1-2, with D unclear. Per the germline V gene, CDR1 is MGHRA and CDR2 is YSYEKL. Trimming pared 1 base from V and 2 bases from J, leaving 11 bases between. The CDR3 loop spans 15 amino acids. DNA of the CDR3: TGCGCCAGCAGCCAAGGGTATAGCCCGAACTATGGCTACACCTTC. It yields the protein CASSQGYSPNYGYTF.

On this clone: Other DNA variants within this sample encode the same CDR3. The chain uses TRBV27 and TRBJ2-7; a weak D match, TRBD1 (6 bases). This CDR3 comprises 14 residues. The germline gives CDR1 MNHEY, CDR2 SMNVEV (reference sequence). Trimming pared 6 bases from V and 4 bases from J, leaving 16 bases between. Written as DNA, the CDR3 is TGTGCCAGCAGCCTCTCACAGGGTACGTACGAGCAGTACTTC. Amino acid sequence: CASSLSQGTYEQYF.

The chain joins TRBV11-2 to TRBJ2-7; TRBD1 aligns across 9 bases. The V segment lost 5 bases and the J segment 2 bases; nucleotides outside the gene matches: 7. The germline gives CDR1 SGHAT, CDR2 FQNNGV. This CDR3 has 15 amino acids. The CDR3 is CASSIPGTGTYEQYF. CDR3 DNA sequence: TGTGCCAGCAGCATTCCAGGGACAGGGACCTACGAGCAGTACTTC.

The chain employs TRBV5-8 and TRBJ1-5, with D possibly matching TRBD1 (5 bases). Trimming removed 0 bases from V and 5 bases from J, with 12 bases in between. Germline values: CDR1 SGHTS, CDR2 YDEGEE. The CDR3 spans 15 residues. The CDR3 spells CASSLDPSGYQPQHF. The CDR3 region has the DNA TGTGCCAGCAGCTTGGACCCTTCAGGGTATCAGCCCCAGCATTTT.

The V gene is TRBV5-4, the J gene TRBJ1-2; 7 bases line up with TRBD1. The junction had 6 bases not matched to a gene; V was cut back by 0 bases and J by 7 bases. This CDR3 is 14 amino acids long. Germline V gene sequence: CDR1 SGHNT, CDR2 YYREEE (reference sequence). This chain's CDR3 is CASSLDRQGGGYTF. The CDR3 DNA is TGTGCCAGCAGCTTGGATAGACAGGGAGGTGGCTACACCTTC.

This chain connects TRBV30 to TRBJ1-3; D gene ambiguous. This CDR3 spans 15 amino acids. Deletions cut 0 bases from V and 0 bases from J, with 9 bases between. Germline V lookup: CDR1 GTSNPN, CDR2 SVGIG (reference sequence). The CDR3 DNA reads TGTGCCTGGAGTGTAACTTCCCCCTCTGGAAACACCATATATTTT. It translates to CAWSVTSPSGNTIYF.

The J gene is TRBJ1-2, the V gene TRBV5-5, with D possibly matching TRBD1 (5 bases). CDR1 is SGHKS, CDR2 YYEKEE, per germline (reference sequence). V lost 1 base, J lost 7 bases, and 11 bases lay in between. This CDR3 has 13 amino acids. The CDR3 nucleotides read TGTGCCAGCAGCTTGTCGGGGGACTGTGGCTACACCTTC. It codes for CASSLSGDCGYTF.

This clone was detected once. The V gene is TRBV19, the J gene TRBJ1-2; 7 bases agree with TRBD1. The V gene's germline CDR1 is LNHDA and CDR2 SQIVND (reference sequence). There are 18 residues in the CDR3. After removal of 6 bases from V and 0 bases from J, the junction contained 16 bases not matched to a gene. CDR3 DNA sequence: TGTGCCAGTAGACTAAAACGGGACAGAGACATTACTAACTATGGCTACACCTTC. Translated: CASRLKRDRDITNYGYTF.